This record concerns one T cell receptor (beta chain) sequence. This clonotype has a count of ten or more. Its target antigen remains unknown. Qualities for individual bases were not recorded, and no much larger clone is one base off. The TCR beta CDR3 regions were amplified from the RNA transcripts. For the first round of RT-PCR on the TCR CDR3, the HTBI primer set was used together with the Qiagen OneStep RT-PCR kit. Libraries were constructed in a second round of multiplex PCR, after which size selection and purification were performed. The libraries were sequenced on an Illumina HiSeq2000 using paired-end 100 bp reads. The published analysis was carried out like this. SOAPnuke was used to process the raw data, with reads discarded if the reads contained adapters or uncalled bases, had a mean Phred below 15, or lacked an exact constant-primer or identifier match. High-quality paired reads were merged with COPE v1.2.5, and unique nucleotide sequences were defined as clonotypes. MiTCR v1.1 was used to align the clonotypes against IMGT TRBV, TRBD and TRBJ reference segments. The analysis was restricted to V-J combinations with a frequency above 0.0001, which together covered over 99% of the repertoires. The TCS score was defined as F50 (clonal expansion) divided by E x V (chaos), with BLOSUM62-based TCRdist calculated between CDR3 peptides within each V-J. Welch's t-statistics and random forest reduced some 510 V-J features to 13, which were used in a naive Bayes classifier (R e1071). TCRdb applied fastp at Q25 and MiXCR to the public reads, then kept only in-frame beta chains. CDR3 protein duplicates are merged, each entry listing the most common genes and DNA. TCRdb's processing, not the authors', yielded these V and J calls. The sample table lists almost 350,000 distinct CDR3 sequences, 15% to 20% of them with a count of one. Roughly a sixth of the sample is taken by the ten largest.

This sample was included in a study of T cells in Graves' hyperthyroidism and ophthalmopathy (dated by TCRdb to about 2019). Turning to the overall study: Peripheral blood was collected at initial diagnosis, before any treatment. TCR V-J signatures able to tell the groups apart were searched for in a discovery cohort of 100 patients, of whom fewer than 45 had Graves' ophthalmopathy and roughly 59 had stable Graves' hyperthyroidism. Prospective prediction of ophthalmopathy was tested in an independent validation cohort consisting of under 20 hyperthyroidism patients and 15 to 17 patients who later progressed to ophthalmopathy. For training and testing, the roughly 97 patients in the discovery cohort were randomly divided in a 7:3 ratio. The study also compared thyroid tissue and blood T-cell repertoires from 6 or 7 Graves' hyperthyroidism patients. After blood sampling, hyperthyroidism patients were treated with methimazole at a starting dose of 30 mg daily, and ophthalmopathy patients were treated with high-dose intravenous methylprednisolone. The paper describes TCR Vbeta CDR3 sequencing of 135 peripheral blood samples, made up of fewer than 50 ophthalmopathy patients, 70 to 75 hyperthyroidism patients and 17 progressor patients.

Ophthalmopathy patients had moderately to severely active disease, Clinical Activity Score of at least 3, NOSPECS grade of at least 4, and duration under 3 months. The study excluded patients with uncontrolled infections, other autoimmune diseases, pregnancy or lactation. Clinical symptoms, serum thyroxine and TRAb, thyroid ultrasound, and orbital computed tomography formed the basis for the diagnoses. PBMCs were isolated from more than 8 ml of fresh peripheral blood by Ficoll-Paque density gradient centrifugation. Trizol reagent was used to extract total RNA, and RNA quality was then checked on an Agilent 2100 Bioanalyzer. The CDR3 has 15 amino acids, counting the end cysteine and phenylalanine. The CDR3 DNA has 45 bases and is translated from base 1. The germline V gene supplies CDR1 MNHEY and CDR2 SVGAGI. V and J are truncated by 6 bases and 0 bases respectively, leaving an intervening sequence of 15 bases.

The paper's findings and limits, for the study overall: During validation, the model predicted progression to ophthalmopathy a median of around 6 months ahead of onset, with around 70% sensitivity and 72.22% specificity. Ophthalmopathy was separated from stable hyperthyroidism by a 13 V-J signature model, with over 85% sensitivity and about 81% specificity obtained in cross-validation and 80%/75% obtained in testing. No statistical method was used to fix the sample size in advance, and group allocation was not hidden from the investigators. Blood samples also contained most of the expanded thyroid clonotypes (frequency above 0.001), which suggests that blood repertoires may reflect thyroid immune responses.

Sequences were obtained from blood. This chain is built from TRBV6-5 and TRBJ2-7, with the D call tentatively TRBD1 or TRBD2, each fitting 5 bases. The receptor was isolated from a woman aged 35 to 49 with Graves' ophthalmopathy. CDR3 loop: CASRTGTHYSYEQYF. The nucleotide sequence is given as TGTGCCAGCAGAACCGGGACGCACTACTCCTACGAGCAGTACTTC.